This record concerns one T cell receptor (beta chain) sequence. Its antigen is unidentified. The data belong to a study of T cells in pancreatic ductal adenocarcinoma. Study-wide results and caveats: Enrichment of CD45RO+ effector over naive T cells in tumors may bias clonality. Tumor samples had fewer productive templates and about 8-fold fewer unique clonotypes than blood. Blood clonality (roughly 0.072) did not differ significantly from tumor (about 0.11).

Surgery without prior neoadjuvant therapy was the treatment of the selected pancreatic ductal adenocarcinoma patients. Trimming cost V 6 bases and J 6 bases; bases outside gene matches: 5. The CDR3 is made up of 13 amino acids. Germline V lookup: CDR1 MNHEY, CDR2 SVGAGI. Clones were sequenced by immunoSEQ multiplex PCR, and TCRdb holds only the in-frame ones, with some missing. The table shows more than 85,000 clones, with 90% to 95% occurring only once. Material: PBMCs. This clonotype was obtained from a human donor with pancreatic ductal adenocarcinoma. This sequence joins TRBV6-5 and TRBJ1-1; 9 nucleotides line up with TRBD1. CDR3 in amino acids: CASRGQGFAEAFF. CDR3 in DNA: TGTGCCAGCAGGGGACAGGGATTCGCTGAAGCTTTCTTT.